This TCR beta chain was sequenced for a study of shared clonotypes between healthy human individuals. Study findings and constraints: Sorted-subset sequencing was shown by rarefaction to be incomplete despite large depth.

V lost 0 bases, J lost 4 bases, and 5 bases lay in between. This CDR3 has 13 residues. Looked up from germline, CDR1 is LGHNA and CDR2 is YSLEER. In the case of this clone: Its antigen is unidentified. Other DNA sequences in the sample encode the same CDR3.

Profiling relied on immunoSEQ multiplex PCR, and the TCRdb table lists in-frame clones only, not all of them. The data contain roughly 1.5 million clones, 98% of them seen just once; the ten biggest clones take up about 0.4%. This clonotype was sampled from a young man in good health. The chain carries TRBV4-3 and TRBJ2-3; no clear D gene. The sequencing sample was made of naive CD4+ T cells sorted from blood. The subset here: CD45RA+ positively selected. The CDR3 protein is CASSQDIPDTQYF. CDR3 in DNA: TGCGCCAGCAGCCAAGACATCCCAGATACGCAGTATTTT.